In this sample, the clone carrying this T cell receptor (beta chain) turned up many times. Its target is unknown. TCRdb analysed the RT-PCR reads with MiXCR anew, one entry per CDR3 protein. This sample has under 550,000 distinct CDR3 sequences, with around 8% found just once. This entry comes from a study of response to subunit inactivated influenza vaccine. Regarding the study as a whole: Authors suggested that a seasonal influenza vaccination recruits few new T cells each time.

V dropped 0 bases and J dropped 0; count of bases not matched to a gene: 7. The CDR3 loop spans 18 amino acids. Germline assignment: CDR1 ENHRY and CDR2 SYGVKD. The starting material was PBMCs from blood, obtained less than 30 months after vaccination. The receptor comes from a man between 50 and 69 years old who received an inactivated influenza vaccine. J is TRBJ2-2 and V is TRBV10-3; the match to TRBD1 covers 7 bases. CDR3 loop: CAISESGMTGTNTGELFF. The CDR3 region has the DNA TGTGCCATCAGTGAGTCTGGGATGACAGGGACGAACACCGGGGAGCTGTTTTTT.